A single sample is the source of the 9 T cell receptor beta chains below, sequenced in a study of cytomegalovirus exposure and HLA in healthy donors. 60 Vbeta and 13 Jbeta primers were used in PCR. Assay: immunoSEQ multiplex PCR; the TCRdb copy retains only in-frame clones and omits some. The sample includes 100,000 to 150,000 clones, roughly 77% seen only once; the top ten take about 1%. Material for sequencing was PBMCs. These receptors were taken from a woman aged 25-40 years in good health and CMV-seronegative.

Of note for this clone: A junction boundary mismatches the germline segment, possibly from a read error. V and J are TRBV5-1 and TRBJ2-6; tentative D call: TRBD1 (5 bases). Germline V gives CDR1 SGHRS, CDR2 YFSETQ. This CDR3 contains 16 residues. The CDR3 region is CASSLTELSGANGLTF. The CDR3, as DNA: TGCGCCAGCAGCTTGACAGAGCTCTCTGGGGCCAACGGCCTGACTTTC.

This chain joins TRBV10-3 and TRBJ2-7, with D possibly TRBD2 on 5 matching bases. The CDR3 runs 14 residues. From germline, CDR1 is ENHRY and CDR2 SYGVKD. The germline V and J ends were trimmed by 3 bases and 0 bases, with 9 bases remaining between them. The DNA of the CDR3 is TGTGCCATCAGTGATGAGCGGACCTCCTACGAGCAGTACTTC. Its protein is CAISDERTSYEQYF.

The gene calls are TRBV7-8 and TRBJ1-1; 8 nucleotides agree with TRBD1. There are 15 residues in the CDR3. V gave up 4 bases and J gave up 3 bases; unmatched junction bases: 7. In germline, CDR1 is SGHVS, CDR2 FQNEAQ. The CDR3 loop reads CASSSGQGRYTEAFF. As DNA, the CDR3 is TGTGCCAGCAGCTCCGGACAGGGACGATACACTGAAGCTTTCTTT.

V and J are TRBV2 and TRBJ1-4; 7 bases agree with TRBD1. Germline V CDR1 and CDR2: SNHLY, FYNNEI. CDR3 length equals 15 residues. V lost 8 bases, J lost 2 bases, and 8 bases stayed unmatched. In DNA form, the CDR3 reads TGTGCCAGCGAGCCGGGACAGAATACTAATGAAAAACTGTTTTTT. It is translated as CASEPGQNTNEKLFF.

V and J are TRBV5-1 and TRBJ2-3; the D gene is possibly TRBD1 (6 bases). Germline V gene lookup returns CDR1 SGHRS and CDR2 YFSETQ. The CDR3 sequence is 14 residues long. Trimming stripped 5 bases from V and 2 bases from J, with 12 bases between. The CDR3 region has the DNA TGCGCCAGCAGTGCAGGGGACGACACAGATACGCAGTATTTT. It is translated as CASSAGDDTDTQYF. The whole variable domain, filled in from reference TRBV5-1 and TRBJ2-3, reads KAGVTQTPRYLIKTRGQQVTLSCSPISGHRSVSWYQQTPGQGLQFLFEYFSETQRNKGNFPGRFSGRQFSNSRSEMNVSTLELGDSALYLCASSAGDDTDTQYFGPGTRLTVL.

The chain recombines TRBV5-4 with TRBJ2-5, with 14 bases lining up with TRBD2. The germline V gene has CDR1 SGHNT and CDR2 YYREEE (reference sequence). V shed 4 bases and J 11 bases; nucleotides not matched to a gene: 7. This CDR3 is 14 amino acids long. For the CDR3, the DNA is TGTGCCAGCAGCGGGACTAGCGGGAGTCGGGGGCAGTACTTC. It yields the protein CASSGTSGSRGQYF.

This sequence joins TRBV7-9 and TRBJ1-4; possibly TRBD1 for D (5 bases). The CDR3 runs 15 residues. V shed 1 base and J shed 3 bases, with 9 bases lying between them. Germline lookup yields CDR1 SEHNR and CDR2 FQNEAQ (reference sequence). This CDR3 is CASSLGDSSNEKLFF. The CDR3 nucleotides are TGTGCCAGCAGCTTAGGAGACAGTTCTAATGAAAAACTGTTTTTT. Full variable domain (missing parts from reference TRBV7-9 and TRBJ1-4): DTGVSQNPRHKITKRGQNVTFRCDPISEHNRLYWYRQTLGQGPEFLTYFQNEAQLEKSRLLSDRFSAERPKGSFSTLEIQRTEQGDSAMYLCASSLGDSSNEKLFFGSGTQLSVL.

This clone occurred once. The chain links TRBV5-8 to TRBJ1-1; D uncertain. The V gene's germline CDR1 is SGHTS and CDR2 YDEGEE. This CDR3 is 14 amino acids long. Trimming shortened V by 4 bases and J by 1 base, and 11 bases separated the two germline ends. The CDR3 here is CASSTRTENTEAFF. The CDR3 coding sequence is TGTGCCAGCAGCACTAGGACTGAGAACACTGAAGCTTTCTTT.

The chain links TRBV2 to TRBJ2-7; D ambiguous. The CDR3 is 11 residues long. Per germline, CDR1 SNHLY and CDR2 FYNNEI. V lost 5 bases, J lost 3 bases, and 5 bases lay in between. CDR3 sequence reads: CASSFSYEQYF. CDR3 nucleotide sequence: TGTGCCAGCAGTTTTAGCTACGAGCAGTACTTC.